This TCR beta chain was sequenced in a study of cytomegalovirus exposure and HLA in healthy donors. Study-wide points: TCR clusters originating in the first cohort tended to co-occur in the approximately 120 validation repertoires, according to a later analysis. Cytomegalovirus association was assigned to approximately 160 TCR beta chains. Many donors carried some public TCRs, although rarity characterized most TCR sequences. CMV antigen specificity was confirmed in vitro for a few CMV-associated chains.

V was pared by 4 bases and J by 1 base, with 5 bases of the junction left unmatched. Germline V gene sequence: CDR1 SGHDT, CDR2 YYEEEE. There are 15 residues in the CDR3. This clone appeared once. The antigen remains unidentified. Profiled with immunoSEQ multiplex PCR; TCRdb holds only in-frame clones, not every one. The table records about 340,000 clones, just over 85% of them present only once. The chain has TRBV5-6 and TRBJ2-5; the match to TRBD1 covers 9 bases. This TCR came from a woman between 18 and 30 years old in good health and CMV-seronegative. Sample: PBMCs. CDR3 DNA: TGTGCCAGCAGCGGGGAGGGACAGGGCCAAGAGACCCAGTACTTC. This translates into CASSGEGQGQETQYF.